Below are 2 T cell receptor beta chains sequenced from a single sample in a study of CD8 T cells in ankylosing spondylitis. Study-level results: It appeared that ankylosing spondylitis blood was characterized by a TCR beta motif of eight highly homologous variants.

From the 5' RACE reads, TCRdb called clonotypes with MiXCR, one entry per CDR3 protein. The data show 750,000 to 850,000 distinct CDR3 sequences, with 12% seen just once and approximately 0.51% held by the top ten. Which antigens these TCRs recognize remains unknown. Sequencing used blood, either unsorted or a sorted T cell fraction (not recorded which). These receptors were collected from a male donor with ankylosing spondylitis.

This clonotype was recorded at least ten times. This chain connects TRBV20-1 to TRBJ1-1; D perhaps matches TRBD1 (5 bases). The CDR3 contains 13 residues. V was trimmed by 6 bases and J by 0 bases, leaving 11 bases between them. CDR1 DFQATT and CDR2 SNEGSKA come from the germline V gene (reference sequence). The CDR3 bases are TGCAGTGCCTCCGGGGCGATGAACACTGAAGCTTTCTTT. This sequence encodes CSASGAMNTEAFF.

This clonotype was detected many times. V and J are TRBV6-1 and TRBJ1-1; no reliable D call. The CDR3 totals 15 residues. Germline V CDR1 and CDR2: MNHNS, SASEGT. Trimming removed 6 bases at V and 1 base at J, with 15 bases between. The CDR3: CASRAAPWRNTEAFF. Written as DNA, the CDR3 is TGTGCCAGCAGGGCGGCTCCCTGGCGGAACACTGAAGCTTTCTTT.